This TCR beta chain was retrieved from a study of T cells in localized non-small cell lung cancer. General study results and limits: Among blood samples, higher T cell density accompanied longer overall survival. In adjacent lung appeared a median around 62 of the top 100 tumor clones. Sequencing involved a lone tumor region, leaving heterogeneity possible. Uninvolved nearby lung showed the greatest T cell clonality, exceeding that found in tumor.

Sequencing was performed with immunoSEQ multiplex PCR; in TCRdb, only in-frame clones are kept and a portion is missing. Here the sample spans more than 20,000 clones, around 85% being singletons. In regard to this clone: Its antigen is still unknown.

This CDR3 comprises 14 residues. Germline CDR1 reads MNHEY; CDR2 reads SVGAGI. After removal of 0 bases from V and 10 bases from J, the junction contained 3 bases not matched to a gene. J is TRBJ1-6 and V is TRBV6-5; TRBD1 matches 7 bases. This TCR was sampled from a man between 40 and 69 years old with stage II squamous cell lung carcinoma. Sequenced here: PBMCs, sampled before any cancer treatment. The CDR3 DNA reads TGTGCCAGCAGTTACTCAGGGGACAGCTCACCCCTCCACTTT. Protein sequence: CASSYSGDSSPLHF.